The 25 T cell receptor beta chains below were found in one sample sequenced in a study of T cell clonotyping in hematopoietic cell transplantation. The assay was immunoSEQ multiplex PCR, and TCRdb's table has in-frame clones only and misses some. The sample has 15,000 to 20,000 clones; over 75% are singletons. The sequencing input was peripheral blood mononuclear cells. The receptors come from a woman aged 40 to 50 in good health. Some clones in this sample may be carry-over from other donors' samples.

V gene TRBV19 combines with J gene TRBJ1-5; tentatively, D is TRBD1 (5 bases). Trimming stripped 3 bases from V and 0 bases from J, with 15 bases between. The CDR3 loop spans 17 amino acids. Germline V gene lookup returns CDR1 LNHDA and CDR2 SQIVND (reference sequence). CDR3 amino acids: CASSIAPWGGSNQPQHF. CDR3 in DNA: TGTGCCAGTAGTATCGCCCCCTGGGGCGGTAGCAATCAGCCCCAGCATTTT.

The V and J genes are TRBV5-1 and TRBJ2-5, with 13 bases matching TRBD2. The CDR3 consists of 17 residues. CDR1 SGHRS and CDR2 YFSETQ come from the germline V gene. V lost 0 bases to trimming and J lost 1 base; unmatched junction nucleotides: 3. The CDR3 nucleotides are TGCGCCAGCAGCTTGGATGGGACTAGCGGGACCCAAGAGACCCAGTACTTC. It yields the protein CASSLDGTSGTQETQYF.

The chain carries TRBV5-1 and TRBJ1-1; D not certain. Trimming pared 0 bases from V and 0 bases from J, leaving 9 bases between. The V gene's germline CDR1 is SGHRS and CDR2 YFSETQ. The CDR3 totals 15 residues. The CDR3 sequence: CASSLEWGMNTEAFF. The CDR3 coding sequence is TGCGCCAGCAGCTTGGAATGGGGTATGAACACTGAAGCTTTCTTT.

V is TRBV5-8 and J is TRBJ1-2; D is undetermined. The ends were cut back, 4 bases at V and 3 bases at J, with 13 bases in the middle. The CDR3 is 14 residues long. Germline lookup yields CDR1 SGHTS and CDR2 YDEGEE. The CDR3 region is CASSLRATDYGYTF. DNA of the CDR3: TGTGCCAGCAGCCTGCGAGCCACGGACTATGGCTACACCTTC.

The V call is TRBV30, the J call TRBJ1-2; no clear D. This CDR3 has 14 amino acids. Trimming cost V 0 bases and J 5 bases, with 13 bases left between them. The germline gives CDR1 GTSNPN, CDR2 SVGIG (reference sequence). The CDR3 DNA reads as TGTGCCTGGAGTGTACAGTTTCGCAATTATGGCTACACCTTC. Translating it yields CAWSVQFRNYGYTF.

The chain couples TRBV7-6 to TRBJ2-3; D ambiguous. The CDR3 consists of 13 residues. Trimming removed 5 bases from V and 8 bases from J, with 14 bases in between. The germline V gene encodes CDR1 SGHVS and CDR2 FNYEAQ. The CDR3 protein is CASSPPLGSTQYF. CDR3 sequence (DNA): TGTGCCAGCAGCCCCCCTCTGGGAAGTACGCAGTATTTT.

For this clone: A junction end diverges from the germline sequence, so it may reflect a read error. The CDR3 nucleotides read TGTGCCAGCAGCCTAGAAGCGGGCAGAATCACCGGGGAGCTGTTTTTT. Its translation is CASSLEAGRITGELFF. The rearrangement uses TRBV11-3 and TRBJ2-2, with D tentatively TRBD2 (6 bases). Germline loops: CDR1 SGHNT, CDR2 YENEEA. The length of the CDR3 is 16 residues. The full variable domain, completed using reference TRBV11-3 and TRBJ2-2, is EAGVVQSPRYKIIEKKQPVAFWCNPISGHNTLYWYLQNLGQGPELLIRYENEEAVDDSQLPKDRFSAERLKGVDSTLKIQPAELGDSAVYLCASSLEAGRITGELFFGEGSRLTVL.

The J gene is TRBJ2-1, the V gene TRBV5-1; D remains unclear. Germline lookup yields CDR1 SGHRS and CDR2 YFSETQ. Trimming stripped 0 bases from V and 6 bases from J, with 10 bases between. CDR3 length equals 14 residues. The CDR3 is CASSLVPTSNEQFF. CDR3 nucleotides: TGCGCCAGCAGCTTGGTACCGACCAGCAATGAGCAGTTCTTC.

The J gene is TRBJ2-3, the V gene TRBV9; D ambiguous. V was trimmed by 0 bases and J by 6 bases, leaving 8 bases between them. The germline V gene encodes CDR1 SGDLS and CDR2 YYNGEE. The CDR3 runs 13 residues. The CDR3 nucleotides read TGTGCCAGCAGCGTAGCTCCTCGGGATACGCAGTATTTT. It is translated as CASSVAPRDTQYF.

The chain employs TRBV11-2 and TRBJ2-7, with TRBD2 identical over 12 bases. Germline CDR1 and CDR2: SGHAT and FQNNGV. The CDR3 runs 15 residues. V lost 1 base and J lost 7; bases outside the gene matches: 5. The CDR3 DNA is TGTGCCAGCAGCTTAGCGTCTAGCGGGAGGGTTGAGCAGTACTTC. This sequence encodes CASSLASSGRVEQYF.

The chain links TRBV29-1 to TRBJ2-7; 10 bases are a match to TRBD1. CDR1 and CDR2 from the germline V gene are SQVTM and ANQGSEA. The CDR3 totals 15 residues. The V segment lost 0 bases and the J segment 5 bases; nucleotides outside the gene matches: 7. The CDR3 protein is CSVEDWTGGSDEQYF. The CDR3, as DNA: TGCAGCGTTGAAGATTGGACAGGGGGATCCGACGAGCAGTACTTC.

CDR3 sequence: CAWSGQGARTGELFF. In DNA form, the CDR3 reads TGTGCCTGGAGTGGGCAGGGGGCGAGAACCGGGGAGCTGTTTTTT. The chain couples TRBV30 to TRBJ2-2; 8 bases are shared with TRBD1. The CDR3 length is 15 residues. Germline V CDR1 and CDR2: GTSNPN, SVGIG (reference sequence). With V trimmed by 1 base and J by 5 bases, 6 bases remained unmatched.

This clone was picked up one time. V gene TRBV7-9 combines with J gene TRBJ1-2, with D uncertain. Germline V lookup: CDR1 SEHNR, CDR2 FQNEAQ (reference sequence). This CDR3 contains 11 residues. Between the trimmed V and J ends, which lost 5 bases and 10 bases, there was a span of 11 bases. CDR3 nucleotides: TGTGCCAGCAGCCCCCTGAGCCTCTACACCTTC. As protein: CASSPLSLYTF.

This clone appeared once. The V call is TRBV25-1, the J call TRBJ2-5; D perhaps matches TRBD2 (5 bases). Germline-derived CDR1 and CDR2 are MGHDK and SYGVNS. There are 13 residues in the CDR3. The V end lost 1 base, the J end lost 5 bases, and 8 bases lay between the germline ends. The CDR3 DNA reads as TGTGCCAGCAGTGAATTCGGGGTTGAGACCCAGTACTTC. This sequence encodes CASSEFGVETQYF.

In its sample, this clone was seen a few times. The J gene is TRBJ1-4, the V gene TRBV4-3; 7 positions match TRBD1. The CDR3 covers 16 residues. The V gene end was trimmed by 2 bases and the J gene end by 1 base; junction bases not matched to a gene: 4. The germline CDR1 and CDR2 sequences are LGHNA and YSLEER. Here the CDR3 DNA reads TGCGCCAGCAGCCAAAGCAGGGGGGTAACTAATGAAAAACTGTTTTTT. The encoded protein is CASSQSRGVTNEKLFF.

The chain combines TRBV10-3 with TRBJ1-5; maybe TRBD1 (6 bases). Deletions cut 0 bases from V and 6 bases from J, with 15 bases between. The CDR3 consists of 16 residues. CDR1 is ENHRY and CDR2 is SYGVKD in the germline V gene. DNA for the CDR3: TGTGCCATCAGTGAGTCGAATGGGGGGCGCGGTCAGCCCCAGCATTTT. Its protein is CAISESNGGRGQPQHF.

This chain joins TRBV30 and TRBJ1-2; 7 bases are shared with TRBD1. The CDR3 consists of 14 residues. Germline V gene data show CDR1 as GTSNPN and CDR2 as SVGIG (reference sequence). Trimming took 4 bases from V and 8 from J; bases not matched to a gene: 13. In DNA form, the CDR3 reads TGTGCCTGGATCGCCACGAATACAGGGGCCGGCTACACCTTC. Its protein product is CAWIATNTGAGYTF. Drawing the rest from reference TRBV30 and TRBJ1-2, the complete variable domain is SQTIHQWPATLVQPVGSPLSLECTVEGTSNPNLYWYRQAAGRGLQLLFYSVGIGQISSEVPQNLSASRPQDRQFILSSKKLLLSDSGFYLCAWIATNTGAGYTFGSGTRLTVV.

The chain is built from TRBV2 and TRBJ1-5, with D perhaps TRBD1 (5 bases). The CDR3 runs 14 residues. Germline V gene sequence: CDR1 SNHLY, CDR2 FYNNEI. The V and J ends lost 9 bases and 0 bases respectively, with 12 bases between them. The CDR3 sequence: CASPGTLSNQPQHF. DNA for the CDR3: TGTGCCAGTCCGGGGACCCTTAGCAATCAGCCCCAGCATTTT.

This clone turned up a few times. This chain's CDR3 is CASSANGQDIQETQYF. The DNA for the CDR3 is TGTGCCAGCAGCGCCAATGGGCAGGACATACAAGAGACCCAGTACTTC. J is TRBJ2-5 and V is TRBV11-2; the D gene is possibly TRBD1 (5 bases). CDR1 and CDR2 (germline): SGHAT, FQNNGV. The CDR3 sequence is 16 residues long. V was pared by 5 bases and J by 2 bases, with 18 bases between.

CDR3 sequence reads: CASSQDSGYEQFF. The CDR3 DNA sequence: TGCGCCAGCAGCCAAGATTCCGGCTATGAGCAGTTCTTC. The chain has TRBV4-3 and TRBJ2-1; unclear D gene. This CDR3 has 13 amino acids. CDR1 and CDR2 (germline): LGHNA, YSLEER. The germline V and J ends were trimmed by 0 bases and 8 bases, with 8 bases remaining between them.

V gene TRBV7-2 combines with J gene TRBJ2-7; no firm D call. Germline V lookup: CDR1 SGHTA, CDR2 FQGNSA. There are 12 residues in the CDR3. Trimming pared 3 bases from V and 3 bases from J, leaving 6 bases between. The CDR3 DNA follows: TGTGCCAGCAGCTTCGGAGACTACGAGCAGTACTTC. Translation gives CASSFGDYEQYF. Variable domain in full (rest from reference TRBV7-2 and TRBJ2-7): GAGVSQSPSNKVTEKGKDVELRCDPISGHTALYWYRQSLGQGLEFLIYFQGNSAPDKSGLPSDRFSAERTGGSVSTLTIQRTQQEDSAVYLCASSFGDYEQYFGPGTRLTVT.

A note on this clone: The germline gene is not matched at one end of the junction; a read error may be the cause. This CDR3 is CASSQVIVNTIYF. The CDR3, as DNA: TGTGCCAGCAGTCAGGTCATTGTGAACACCATATACTTT. The rearrangement uses TRBV5-6 and TRBJ1-3; D is ambiguous. The V gene's germline CDR1 is SGHDT and CDR2 YYEEEE. This CDR3 is built from 13 residues.

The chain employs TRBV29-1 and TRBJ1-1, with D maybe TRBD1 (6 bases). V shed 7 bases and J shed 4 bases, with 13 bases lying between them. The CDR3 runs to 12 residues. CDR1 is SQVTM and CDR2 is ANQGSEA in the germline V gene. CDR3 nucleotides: TGCAGCGGTTTAAGGGGGGGCACTGAAGCTTTCTTT. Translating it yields CSGLRGGTEAFF.

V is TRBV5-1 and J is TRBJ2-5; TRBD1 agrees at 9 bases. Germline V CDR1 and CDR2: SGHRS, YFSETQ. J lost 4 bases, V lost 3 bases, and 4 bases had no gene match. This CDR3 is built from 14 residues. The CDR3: CASSSGGQGETQYF. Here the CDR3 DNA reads TGCGCCAGCAGCTCGGGGGGACAGGGAGAGACCCAGTACTTC.

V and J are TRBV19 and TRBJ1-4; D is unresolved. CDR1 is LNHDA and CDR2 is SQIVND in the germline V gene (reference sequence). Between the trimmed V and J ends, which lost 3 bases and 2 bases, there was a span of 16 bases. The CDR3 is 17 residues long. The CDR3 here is CASSIQTGHRTNEKLFF. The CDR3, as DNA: TGTGCCAGTAGTATTCAAACCGGCCATCGGACTAATGAAAAACTGTTTTTT.